Ten or more counts support the clone carrying this TCR beta chain. The data stem from a study of T cells in Graves' hyperthyroidism and ophthalmopathy. Authors of the study amplified TCR beta CDR3 regions from RNA transcripts. With the HTBI primer set, the TCR CDR3 went through a first round of RT-PCR. TCRdb passed the multiplex PCR reads through MiXCR, listing each CDR3 protein once. Here the sample spans about 420,000 distinct CDR3 sequences, less than 20% being singletons. Fresh peripheral blood, 10 ml, yielded the PBMCs. The CDR3 runs to 11 residues. With 6 bases removed from V and 8 bases from J, the gap between germline ends came to 7 bases. Germline V CDR1 and CDR2: SNHLY, FYNNEI.

This chain uses TRBV2 with TRBJ2-2; D is undetermined. Source material: blood. This TCR came from a woman under 30 with Graves' hyperthyroidism. DNA of the CDR3: TGTGCCAGCAGCCGCCGGGGGGAGCTGTTTTTT. Translated: CASSRRGELFF.